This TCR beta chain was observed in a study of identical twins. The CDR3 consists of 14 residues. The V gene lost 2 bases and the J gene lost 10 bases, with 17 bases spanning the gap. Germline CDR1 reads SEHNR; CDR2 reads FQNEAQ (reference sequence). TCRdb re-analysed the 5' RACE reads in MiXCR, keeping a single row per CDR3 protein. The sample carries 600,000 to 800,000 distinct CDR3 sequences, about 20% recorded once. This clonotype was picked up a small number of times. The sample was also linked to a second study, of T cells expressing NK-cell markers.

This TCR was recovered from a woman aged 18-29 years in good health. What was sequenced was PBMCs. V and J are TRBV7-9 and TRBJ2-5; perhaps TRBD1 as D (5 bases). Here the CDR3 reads CASSLLAGSEGQYF. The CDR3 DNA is TGTGCCAGCAGCTTATTGGCAGGGTCGGAAGGCCAGTACTTC.